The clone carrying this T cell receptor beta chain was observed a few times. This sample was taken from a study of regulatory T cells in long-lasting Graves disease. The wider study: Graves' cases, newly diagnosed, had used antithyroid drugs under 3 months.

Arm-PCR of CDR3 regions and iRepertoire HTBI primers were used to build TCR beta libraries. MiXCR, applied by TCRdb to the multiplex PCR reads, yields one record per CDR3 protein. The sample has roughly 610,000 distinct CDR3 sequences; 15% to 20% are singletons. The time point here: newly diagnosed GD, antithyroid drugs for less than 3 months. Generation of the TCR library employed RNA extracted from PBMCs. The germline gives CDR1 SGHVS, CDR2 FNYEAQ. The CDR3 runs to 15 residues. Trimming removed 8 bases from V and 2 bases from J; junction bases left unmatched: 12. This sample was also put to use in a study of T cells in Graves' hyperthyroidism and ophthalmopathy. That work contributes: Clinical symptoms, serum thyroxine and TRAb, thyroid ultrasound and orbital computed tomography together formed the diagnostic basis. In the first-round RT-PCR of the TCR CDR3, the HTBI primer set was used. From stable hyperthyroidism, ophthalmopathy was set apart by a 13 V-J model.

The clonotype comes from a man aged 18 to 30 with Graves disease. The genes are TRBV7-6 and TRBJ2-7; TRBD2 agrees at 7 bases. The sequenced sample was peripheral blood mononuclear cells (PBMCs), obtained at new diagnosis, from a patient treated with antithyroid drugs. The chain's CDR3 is CASGSRGGLTYEQYF. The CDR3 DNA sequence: TGTGCCAGCGGCTCCCGGGGAGGGCTTACCTACGAGCAGTACTTC.